The 32 T cell receptor beta chains given below trace back to one sample, sequenced in a study of cytomegalovirus exposure and HLA in healthy donors (dated by TCRdb to 2016 to 2017). The library came from the immunoSEQ multiplex PCR assay. For the multiplex PCR, a mixture combining 60 forward primers for TCR Vbeta segments and 13 reverse primers for TCR Jbeta segments was used. TCRdb mirrors the immuneACCESS table, restricted to in-frame sequences. Some clones are absent from its copies; in checked studies, under half trace to an unresolved V gene, and the reason for the others is unknown. The sample includes around 110,000 clones, with 66% observed a single time. The ten largest account for 1.5% to 1.7% of the sample. The sequencing sample was made of PBMCs. These receptors were obtained from a man younger than 30 in good health and CMV-seronegative.

This chain uses TRBV18 with TRBJ2-3; possibly TRBD2 for D (6 bases). CDR3 size: 15 residues. Germline V lookup: CDR1 KGHSH, CDR2 LQKENI. V lost 3 bases, J lost 0 bases, and 10 bases lay in between. The CDR3 region has the DNA TGTGCCAGCTCACCCTCGCGGGGAAGCACAGATACGCAGTATTTT. It translates to CASSPSRGSTDTQYF.

The chain has TRBV30 and TRBJ1-1, with D unclear. Germline values: CDR1 GTSNPN, CDR2 SVGIG (reference sequence). The CDR3 loop spans 11 amino acids. The V gene lost 1 base and the J gene lost 4 bases, with 4 bases spanning the gap. The CDR3 region is CAWSAFTEAFF. CDR3 coding DNA: TGTGCCTGGAGTGCGTTCACTGAAGCTTTCTTT. The full variable domain, with the rest looked up from reference TRBV30 and TRBJ1-1, is SQTIHQWPATLVQPVGSPLSLECTVEGTSNPNLYWYRQAAGRGLQLLFYSVGIGQISSEVPQNLSASRPQDRQFILSSKKLLLSDSGFYLCAWSAFTEAFFGQGTRLTVV.

The CDR3 nucleotides read TGTGCCAGTAGTACGGGACAGAATTACGAGCAGTACTTC. Protein: CASSTGQNYEQYF. The rearrangement links TRBV19 to TRBJ2-7; 7 nucleotides agree with TRBD1. This CDR3 has 13 residues. Germline loops: CDR1 LNHDA, CDR2 SQIVND (reference sequence). J gave up 4 bases and V 4 bases, and 4 bases lay outside the gene matches.

This chain links TRBV5-1 with TRBJ1-4; D remains ambiguous. This CDR3 has 14 amino acids. In germline, CDR1 is SGHRS, CDR2 YFSETQ. The V end was cut by 2 bases, the J end by 10 bases, with 15 bases between. CDR3 nucleotides: TGCGCCAGCAGCTTTGTGCAACTAAGTGGAAAACTGTTTTTT. Translating it yields CASSFVQLSGKLFF.

V gene TRBV30 combines with J gene TRBJ2-2; possible D gene TRBD2, 5 bases. This CDR3 has 13 amino acids. V lost 3 bases and J lost 4, with 9 bases in between. Germline-derived CDR1 and CDR2 are GTSNPN and SVGIG (reference sequence). CDR3 protein: CAWRSLATGELFF. CDR3 DNA sequence: TGTGCCTGGAGGTCGCTAGCCACCGGGGAGCTGTTTTTT.

This clone occurred once. CDR3 DNA sequence: TGTGCCACCAGCAGAGATAAGGGGACCGGGGAGCTGTTTTTT. This encodes CATSRDKGTGELFF. V gene TRBV15 combines with J gene TRBJ2-2; a possible D gene is TRBD1 (5 bases). Between the trimmed V and J ends, which lost 0 bases and 5 bases, there was a span of 7 bases. The germline V gene has CDR1 LNHNV and CDR2 YYDKDF (reference sequence). The length of the CDR3 is 14 residues.

This chain joins TRBV4-2 and TRBJ2-5; D is undetermined. The CDR3 contains 13 residues. V lost 2 bases, J lost 7 bases, and 11 bases lay in between. In germline, CDR1 is LGHNA, CDR2 YNFKEQ. CDR3 residues: CASSQKPYGTQYF. The CDR3 DNA follows: TGTGCCAGCAGCCAAAAGCCGTACGGGACCCAGTACTTC.

This chain uses TRBV7-6 with TRBJ2-1, with TRBD2 identical over 10 bases. The CDR3 totals 16 residues. Trimming took 5 bases from V and 7 from J; bases not matched to a gene: 11. The germline gives CDR1 SGHVS, CDR2 FNYEAQ. CDR3 in DNA: TGTGCCAGCAGCCAAGAGGCTAGCGGGAGTAGGAATGAGCAGTTCTTC. Its protein is CASSQEASGSRNEQFF.

The chain combines TRBV7-9 with TRBJ2-3; a weak D match, TRBD2 (5 bases). The CDR3 extends over 16 amino acids. V shed 5 bases and J shed 2 bases, with 17 bases lying between them. Per the germline V gene, CDR1 is SEHNR and CDR2 is FQNEAQ (reference sequence). DNA for the CDR3: TGTGCCAGCAGCCCGGTTCAAGCGGAGAACACAGATACGCAGTATTTT. Translated, it gives CASSPVQAENTDTQYF.

The chain uses TRBV19 and TRBJ1-2, with 9 nucleotides matching TRBD1. The CDR3 is 14 residues long. With V trimmed by 4 bases and J by 10 bases, 10 bases remained unmatched. CDR1 LNHDA and CDR2 SQIVND come from the germline V gene (reference sequence). In DNA form, the CDR3 reads TGTGCCAGTAGTAGTGGACAGGGGAGCGTTTCCTACACCTTC. This gives the protein CASSSGQGSVSYTF.

V gene TRBV7-9 combines with J gene TRBJ1-1, with TRBD1 identical over 10 bases. This CDR3 contains 14 residues. Trimming at V came to 3 bases and at J to 8 bases, leaving 6 bases not matched to a gene. Germline V CDR1 and CDR2: SEHNR, FQNEAQ (reference sequence). CDR3 nucleotide sequence: TGTGCCAGCAGCTTCACCGGGACAGGGGACGAAGCTTTCTTT. Its protein is CASSFTGTGDEAFF.

This clone appeared once. The rearrangement links TRBV5-1 to TRBJ2-1, with TRBD1 matching over 7 bases. The CDR3 is 13 amino acids. Germline CDR1 is SGHRS and CDR2 is YFSETQ. Unmatched junction bases numbered 4, after V lost 2 bases and J lost 8 bases. The CDR3 nucleotides are TGCGCCAGCAGCTTCTGGCAGGGGGATGAGCAGTTCTTC. It codes for CASSFWQGDEQFF.

On this clone itself: The junction does not match germline at one end; this may be a read error. The chain recombines TRBV18 with TRBJ2-7; 7 positions agree with TRBD2. This CDR3 is 15 amino acids long. The germline V gene has CDR1 KGHSH and CDR2 LQKENI. The CDR3 protein is CASSPLTGGSYEQYF. CDR3 bases: TGTGCCAGCTCGCCACTAACGGGGGGCTCCTACGAGCAGTACTTC.

This clone was seen only a few times. CDR3 nucleotide sequence: TGTGCCAGCAGTGAGCATCTAAGCGGTAGCAATGAGCAGTTCTTC. Encoded protein: CASSEHLSGSNEQFF. This chain links TRBV2 with TRBJ2-1; tentative D call: TRBD2 (5 bases). Deletions cut 3 bases from V and 6 bases from J, with 15 bases between. Germline V gene data show CDR1 as SNHLY and CDR2 as FYNNEI. This CDR3 has 15 residues. The variable domain in full, with the rest retrieved from reference TRBV2 and TRBJ2-1, is EPEVTQTPSHQVTQMGQEVILRCVPISNHLYFYWYRQILGQKVEFLVSFYNNEISEKSEIFDDQFSVERPDGSNFTLKIRSTKLEDSAMYFCASSEHLSGSNEQFFGPGTRLTVL.

The rearrangement links TRBV4-2 to TRBJ2-3, with TRBD2 matching over 10 bases. There are 15 residues in the CDR3. CDR1 and CDR2 from the germline V gene are LGHNA and YNFKEQ. Losses at the gene ends were 2 bases for V and 3 bases for J; bases not matched to a gene: 2. CDR3 bases: TGTGCCAGCAGCCAAAGCGGGGGGGCAACAGATACGCAGTATTTT. The encoded protein is CASSQSGGATDTQYF.

The chain couples TRBV7-2 to TRBJ1-2; 9 bases align to TRBD1. CDR1 and CDR2 (germline): SGHTA, FQGNSA. Unmatched junction bases numbered 11, after V lost 1 base and J lost 14 bases. The CDR3 is made up of 14 amino acids. The CDR3 loop reads CASSLDGTGRIRTF. CDR3 sequence (DNA): TGTGCCAGCAGCTTAGATGGGACAGGGAGAATTAGGACCTTC.

The chain recombines TRBV2 with TRBJ2-2; 8 bases are shared with TRBD1. The junction had 1 base not matched to a gene; V was cut back by 4 bases and J by 3 bases. The CDR3 totals 14 residues. Per germline, CDR1 SNHLY and CDR2 FYNNEI. CDR3 loop: CASSGQGYTGELFF. Here the CDR3 DNA reads TGTGCCAGCAGTGGACAGGGGTACACCGGGGAGCTGTTTTTT. The entire variable domain, with the rest obtained from reference TRBV2 and TRBJ2-2, is as follows: EPEVTQTPSHQVTQMGQEVILRCVPISNHLYFYWYRQILGQKVEFLVSFYNNEISEKSEIFDDQFSVERPDGSNFTLKIRSTKLEDSAMYFCASSGQGYTGELFFGEGSRLTVL.

This clone has more than one count but fewer than ten. The rearrangement joins TRBV6-4 to TRBJ2-7; 7 bases line up with TRBD2. CDR3 size: 13 residues. Losses at the gene ends were 1 base for V and 5 bases for J; bases not matched to a gene: 2. Germline loops: CDR1 MRHNA, CDR2 SNTAGT. CDR3 protein: CASSDYGGNEQYF. CDR3 nucleotides: TGTGCCAGCAGTGACTACGGGGGGAACGAGCAGTACTTC.

This chain connects TRBV2 to TRBJ2-5; TRBD1 agrees at 9 bases. The V gene's germline CDR1 is SNHLY and CDR2 FYNNEI. J lost 2 bases, V lost 7 bases, and 5 bases had no gene match. The CDR3 contains 14 residues. CDR3 sequence: CASTGTGFQETQYF. Here the CDR3 DNA reads TGTGCCAGCACAGGGACAGGGTTTCAAGAGACCCAGTACTTC.

The chain has TRBV4-3 and TRBJ1-2, with D uncertain. Trimming removed 0 bases from V and 0 bases from J, with 8 bases in between. Germline lookup yields CDR1 LGHNA and CDR2 YSLEER. This CDR3 region has 15 residues. The CDR3: CASSQDTASNYGYTF. CDR3 DNA: TGCGCCAGCAGCCAAGATACAGCCTCTAACTATGGCTACACCTTC.

The chain uses TRBV7-8 and TRBJ2-2; D might be TRBD2 (5 bases). The germline V gene has CDR1 SGHVS and CDR2 FQNEAQ. The CDR3 totals 17 residues. Trimming pared 1 base from V and 6 bases from J, leaving 18 bases between. The CDR3 coding sequence is TGTGCCAGCAGCTTAGGGGTAGTTAGCGCAAATCCCGGGGAGCTGTTTTTT. Its protein product is CASSLGVVSANPGELFF.

The chain couples TRBV18 to TRBJ2-3; 8 bases align to TRBD1. The length of the CDR3 is 15 residues. CDR1 is KGHSH and CDR2 is LQKENI in the germline V gene. J lost 4 bases, V lost 4 bases, and 7 bases had no gene match. In DNA, the CDR3 is TGTGCCAGCTCACTCTACAGGGGGAGTGCAGATACGCAGTATTTT. It translates to CASSLYRGSADTQYF.

This clone was recorded a few times. The V and J genes are TRBV5-4 and TRBJ2-7; TRBD1 agrees at 9 bases. There are 14 residues in the CDR3. Germline assignment: CDR1 SGHNT and CDR2 YYREEE (reference sequence). Trimming cost V 4 bases and J 6 bases; bases outside gene matches: 8. The CDR3 reads CASSQGQGGSEQYF. CDR3 coding DNA: TGTGCCAGCAGCCAGGGACAGGGAGGTAGCGAGCAGTACTTC. Complete variable domain (other parts from reference TRBV5-4 and TRBJ2-7): ETGVTQSPTHLIKTRGQQVTLRCSSQSGHNTVSWYQQALGQGPQFIFQYYREEENGRGNFPPRFSGLQFPNYSSELNVNALELDDSALYLCASSQGQGGSEQYFGPGTRLTVT.

The chain has TRBV5-1 and TRBJ2-7; 7 bases agree with TRBD2. J gave up 0 bases and V 0 bases, and 12 bases lay outside the gene matches. This CDR3 is 18 amino acids long. Per the germline V gene, CDR1 is SGHRS and CDR2 is YFSETQ. The CDR3 DNA is TGCGCCAGCAGCTTGGGCCCCCCGGGGCCGGGAGGCTCCTACGAGCAGTACTTC. Its protein is CASSLGPPGPGGSYEQYF.

J is TRBJ1-1 and V is TRBV19, with TRBD1 as a possible D gene (5 bases). V was cut by 2 bases and J by 4 bases, with 11 bases left in between. The V gene's germline CDR1 is LNHDA and CDR2 SQIVND (reference sequence). CDR3 length: 14 amino acids. CDR3 in DNA: TGTGCCAGTAGTATAAATCCGGGGGGCACTGAAGCTTTCTTT. Its protein is CASSINPGGTEAFF.

A few counts support this clone. The chain recombines TRBV25-1 with TRBJ2-1, with 12 bases fitting TRBD1. V gave up 5 bases and J gave up 7 bases; unmatched junction bases: 3. This CDR3 spans 14 amino acids. The germline V gene encodes CDR1 MGHDK and CDR2 SYGVNS. CDR3 loop: CASSKGQGANEQFF. As DNA, the CDR3 is TGTGCCAGCAGTAAGGGACAGGGGGCGAATGAGCAGTTCTTC.

V gene TRBV7-9 combines with J gene TRBJ2-5; 9 bases are shared with TRBD2. The germline gives CDR1 SEHNR, CDR2 FQNEAQ (reference sequence). There are 17 residues in the CDR3. After removal of 7 bases from V and 8 bases from J, the junction contained 20 bases not matched to a gene. The CDR3 here is CASTPPLGVGLAETQYF. DNA for the CDR3: TGTGCCAGCACCCCGCCTTTGGGTGTGGGACTAGCCGAAACCCAGTACTTC.

This clone was detected only a few times. The chain carries TRBV9 and TRBJ2-7, with 9 positions matching TRBD1. The germline gives CDR1 SGDLS, CDR2 YYNGEE. With 0 bases clipped from V and 4 bases from J, the junction kept 2 bases outside the gene matches. The CDR3 is made up of 14 amino acids. CDR3 DNA: TGTGCCAGCAGCGTAGCGGACAGGGGATACGAGCAGTACTTC. Translating it yields CASSVADRGYEQYF.

This clone was counted between two and nine times. The rearrangement joins TRBV5-1 to TRBJ1-1, with 7 bases aligning to TRBD1. The V and J ends lost 2 bases and 5 bases, in that order; junction bases with no gene match: 6. This CDR3 comprises 14 residues. Germline V gene sequence: CDR1 SGHRS, CDR2 YFSETQ. The CDR3 sequence is CASSFDRVGTEAFF. CDR3 nucleotide sequence: TGCGCCAGCAGCTTTGACAGGGTGGGGACTGAAGCTTTCTTT.

V gene TRBV28 combines with J gene TRBJ1-5; D gene uncertain. The CDR3 spans 15 residues. Trimming stripped 4 bases from V and 3 bases from J, with 13 bases between. CDR1 and CDR2 from the germline V gene are MDHEN and SYDVKM. CDR3: CASSSTDGTNQPQHF. The CDR3, as DNA: TGTGCCAGCAGTTCCACAGACGGAACCAATCAGCCCCAGCATTTT. The full variable domain, in which reference TRBV28 and TRBJ1-5 provide the parts outside the CDR3, is DVKVTQSSRYLVKRTGEKVFLECVQDMDHENMFWYRQDPGLGLRLIYFSYDVKMKEKGDIPEGYSVSREKKERFSLILESASTNQTSMYLCASSSTDGTNQPQHFGDGTRLSIL.

The V call is TRBV28, the J call TRBJ2-3, with unresolved D. CDR3 length: 12 amino acids. Germline CDR1 reads MDHEN; CDR2 reads SYDVKM. Deletions cut 1 base from V and 6 bases from J, with 5 bases between. This CDR3 reads CASSLFMDTQYF. The CDR3, as DNA: TGTGCCAGCAGTTTATTCATGGATACGCAGTATTTT.

The chain joins TRBV6-4 to TRBJ2-1, with 13 bases fitting TRBD2. CDR3 length: 15 amino acids. After removal of 4 bases from V and 6 bases from J, the junction contained 3 bases not matched to a gene. Germline V gene lookup returns CDR1 MRHNA and CDR2 SNTAGT. CDR3 in amino acids: CASSVLAGGFNEQFF. CDR3 in DNA: TGTGCCAGCAGTGTACTAGCGGGGGGGTTCAATGAGCAGTTCTTC.